These T cell receptor beta chains were read from a single sample in a study of T-cell reconstitution after alpha-beta-depleted transplantation in children. Using its own MiXCR run on the PCR reads, TCRdb lists one record per CDR3 protein. This table has around 700,000 distinct CDR3 sequences, approximately 14% appearing once. Source: PBMCs, taken before TCRalphabeta/CD19-depleted stem cell transplant. The receptors here all came from a girl aged 2-10 years with congenital amegakaryocytic thrombocytopenia, due to receive a stem cell transplant. Each CDR3 is given with its conserved first and last residue. D genes are given only for firm matches. The listing skips clone size in some rows; elsewhere it reads once, few, many or a size class.

clone size	J gene	D gene	V gene	CDR3 DNA	CDR3 protein
many	TRBJ1-3	.	TRBV6-1	TGTGCCAGCAGGCTTCTACAGGGATCTGGAAACACCATATATTTT	CASRLLQGSGNTIYF
many	TRBJ2-7	TRBD2	TRBV7-9	TGTGCCAGCTCCCTAGCGGGGCCCTCCTACGAGCAGTACTTC	CASSLAGPSYEQYF
.	TRBJ2-1	TRBD2	TRBV30	TGTGCCTGGAGTCTCACTAGCGGAACCAATGAGCAGTTCTTC	CAWSLTSGTNEQFF
many	TRBJ2-7	TRBD2	TRBV5-1	TGCGCCAGCAGCTCACTGATCATACTAGCGGGAGGTACCTACGAGCAGTACTTC	CASSSLIILAGGTYEQYF
few	TRBJ2-5	TRBD2	TRBV7-8	TGTGCCAGCAGCTTCTTCTCTAGCGGGAGTGGAGAGACCCAGTACTTC	CASSFFSSGSGETQYF
many	TRBJ1-2	TRBD1	TRBV4-1	TGCGCCAGCAGCAAAGGACAGGTCAATTGGAGCTATGGCTACACCTTC	CASSKGQVNWSYGYTF
.	TRBJ2-5	.	TRBV5-1	TGCGCCAGCAGCTTACACGGGACATATCAAGAGACCCAGTCCTTC	CASSLHGTYQETQSF
.	TRBJ2-5	.	TRBV7-8	TGTGCCACCAAAATGGGGCTCCAAGAGACCCAGTACTTC	CATKMGLQETQYF
many	TRBJ2-1	.	TRBV4-1	TGCGCCAGCAGCCACCCCCTAGCGAGCTACAATGAGCAGTTCTTC	CASSHPLASYNEQFF
few	TRBJ1-5	.	TRBV15	TGTGCCACCAGCAGAGACGACAGCGGGAGCAATCAGCCCCAGCATTTT	CATSRDDSGSNQPQHF
few	TRBJ2-3	TRBD1	TRBV7-7	TGTGCCAGCAGCTTACTTGGACAGGGTATCGATACGCAGTATTTT	CASSLLGQGIDTQYF
.	TRBJ1-5	TRBD1	TRBV10-3	TGTGCCATCAAGACGACAGGGGAGAATCAGCCCCAGCATTTT	CAIKTTGENQPQHF
.	TRBJ2-7	TRBD1	TRBV28	TGTGCCAGCAGCCTAACCGGGACAGGGGGCTCCGAGCAGTACTTC	CASSLTGTGGSEQYF
many	TRBJ2-1	TRBD2	TRBV20-1	TGCAGTGCTAGAGTATTCGGGGACTACAACAATGAGCAGTTCTTC	CSARVFGDYNNEQFF
few	TRBJ2-1	.	TRBV24-1	TGTGCCACCAGTGATTCATGGGGGAGCCCCTACAATGAGCAGTTCTTC	CATSDSWGSPYNEQFF
many	TRBJ1-5	.	TRBV10-3	TGTGCCATCAGCCGACAGACGGATCAGCCCCAGCATTTT	CAISRQTDQPQHF
.	TRBJ2-3	.	TRBV28	TGTGCCAGCCGGTGGACGGCTGGCGCAGATACGCAGTATTTT	CASRWTAGADTQYF
.	TRBJ2-2	TRBD2	TRBV4-2	TGTGCCAGCAGCCCCAATTCTATAGCGGGAGCGGCCGGGGAGCTGTTTTTT	CASSPNSIAGAAGELFF
few	TRBJ1-2	.	TRBV20-1	TGCAGTGCTAGAGATCTGGGAGGCTACACCTTC	CSARDLGGYTF
.	TRBJ2-7	.	TRBV28	TGTGCCAGCAGTTTACCCTTGAACTCCTACGAGCAGTACTTC	CASSLPLNSYEQYF
few	TRBJ2-5	TRBD2	TRBV7-2	TGTGCCAGCAGCTTAATGGGCGGGAGGGAAGAGACCCAGTACTTC	CASSLMGGREETQYF
.	TRBJ2-2	.	TRBV5-1	TGCGCCAGCAGCTTAAGCGGACCCGTCGCCGGGGAGCTGTTTTTT	CASSLSGPVAGELFF
many	TRBJ2-1	TRBD2	TRBV20-1	TGCAGTGCTAGAGTGTTGGCTAGCGGGAAGCTCCAGTACAATGAGCAGTTCTTC	CSARVLASGKLQYNEQFF
.	TRBJ2-7	.	TRBV20-1	TGCAGTGCTACGATCACCGGACTTTACTACGAGCAGTACTTC	CSATITGLYYEQYF
few	TRBJ1-3	.	TRBV6-6	TGTGCCAGTAGCATCCAACCCGGAAACACCATATATTTT	CASSIQPGNTIYF
.	TRBJ1-6	.	TRBV5-1	TGCGCCAGCAGCTTTGGGGTCAGGGGTCGGACTAATAATTCACCCCTCCACTTT	CASSFGVRGRTNNSPLHF
.	TRBJ2-2	TRBD2	TRBV5-1	TGCGCCAGCAGCTTGACCTTCGGGGGGGGCACCGGGGAGCTGTTTTTT	CASSLTFGGGTGELFF
.	TRBJ2-2	.	TRBV20-1	TGCAGTGCTAAAGGGGTCGGGGAGCTGTTTTTT	CSAKGVGELFF
many	TRBJ2-7	.	TRBV11-2	TGTGCCAGCAGCTTAGTAGCTAGCTCCTACGAGCAGTACTTC	CASSLVASSYEQYF
many	TRBJ2-3	TRBD2	TRBV20-1	TGCAGTGCTGAAAGCGGGAGGGCAACAGATACGCAGTATTTT	CSAESGRATDTQYF
few	TRBJ2-3	TRBD2	TRBV20-1	TGCAGTGCTAGAATACTAGCGGGAGCCCCCCGATACACAGATACGCAGTATTTT	CSARILAGAPRYTDTQYF
few	TRBJ2-5	.	TRBV2	TGTGCCAGCGGGGAGAGGCCGGAGACCCAGTACTTC	CASGERPETQYF
many	TRBJ1-2	TRBD1	TRBV29-1	TGCAGCGTTGATGGACAGGACCAAGCCTTC	CSVDGQDQAF
many	TRBJ1-5	.	TRBV28	TGTGCCAGCAGTCGCGGGGGGAATCAGCCCCAGCATTTT	CASSRGGNQPQHF
many	TRBJ2-7	.	TRBV25-1	TGTGCCAGCAGTGAATACGGAGGTTGGTACTTC	CASSEYGGWYF
many	TRBJ1-1	.	TRBV5-1	TGCGCCAGCACCTCAACGTCAATGAACACTGAAGCTTTCTTT	CASTSTSMNTEAFF
many	TRBJ1-3	.	TRBV5-1	TGCGCCAGCAGCCCATACGGACACCTCTCTGGAAACACCATATATTTT	CASSPYGHLSGNTIYF